This TCR beta chain derives from a study of blood T cell repertoires in COVID-19. Across the whole study: Both acute and convalescent COVID-19 samples were obtained from the United States, Italy and Spain. The analysed material was cDNA or gDNA that came from T cells, B-cell-depleted T cells, or PBMCs.

Trimming cost V 1 base and J 0 bases, with 11 bases left between them. CDR3 length: 15 amino acids. Germline V CDR1 and CDR2: SGHNT, YYREEE (reference sequence). There are a few counts of this clone. As processed by the authors: Reference gene primer amplification gave estimated nucleated cell counts. The protocol was immunoSEQ multiplex PCR, while the TCRdb copy is restricted to in-frame clones and leaves out a portion. V and J calls and clone size are as listed in that table; D and trimming were resolved from the DNA. The sample carries about 190,000 clones, 60% to 80% recorded once. The chain links TRBV5-4 to TRBJ2-7; perhaps TRBD2 as D (5 bases). This clonotype originated in a woman aged 70-85 years with acute or convalescent COVID-19. The sequenced sample was peripheral blood. The CDR3 coding sequence is TGTGCCAGCAGCTTGCCAGCGGCAAGCTCCTACGAGCAGTACTTC. Protein: CASSLPAASSYEQYF.